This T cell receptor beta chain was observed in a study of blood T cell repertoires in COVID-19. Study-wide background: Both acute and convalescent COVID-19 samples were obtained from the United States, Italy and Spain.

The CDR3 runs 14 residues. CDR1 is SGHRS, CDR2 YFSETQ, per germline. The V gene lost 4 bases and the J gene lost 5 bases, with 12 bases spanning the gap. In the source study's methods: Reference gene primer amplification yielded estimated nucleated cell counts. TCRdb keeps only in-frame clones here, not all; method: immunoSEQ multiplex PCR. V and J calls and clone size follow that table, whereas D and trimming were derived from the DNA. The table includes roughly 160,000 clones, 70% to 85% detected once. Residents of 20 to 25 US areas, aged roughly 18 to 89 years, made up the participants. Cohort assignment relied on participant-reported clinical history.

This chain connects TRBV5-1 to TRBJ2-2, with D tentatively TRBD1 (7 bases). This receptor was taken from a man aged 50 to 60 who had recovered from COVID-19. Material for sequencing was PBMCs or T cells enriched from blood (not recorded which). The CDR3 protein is CASSPRGDTGELFF. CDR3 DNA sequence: TGCGCCAGCAGCCCCAGGGGGGATACCGGGGAGCTGTTTTTT.